In this sample, the clone carrying this TCR beta chain turned up a few times. What it binds is not known. It is likely a read error, because the conserved phenylalanine at the end of the CDR3 is missing. The record originates from a study of blood T cells in healthy people across ages. Notes on the study in general: With age, beta diversity per million T cells declined roughly linearly, significantly by roughly 40.

The authors isolated at least 6.5 million PBMCs per sample. Combining a sample-barcoded 5' primer with a J-beta primer mix, a second PCR ran for roughly 7 to 11 cycles. Unique molecular identifiers of 12 random nucleotides labeled each cDNA. TCRdb reanalysed the 5' RACE reads using MiXCR and keeps one entry per CDR3 protein. The sample lists 250,000 to 300,000 distinct CDR3 sequences; 25% to 30% were seen once. This CDR3 is built from 13 residues. Germline V gene lookup returns CDR1 ENHRY and CDR2 SYGVKD. Trimming removed 2 bases from V and 7 bases from J; junction bases left unmatched: 4. The chain joins TRBV10-3 to TRBJ2-7, with 8 bases identical to TRBD1. Sequencing used blood. This sequence was found in a woman aged 65 to 85 in good health. The CDR3 DNA follows: TGTGCCATCAGTGAGCCGGACAGGGAAGAGCAGTACTCC. Translated: CAISEPDREEQYS.